This T cell receptor (beta chain) was sequenced for a study of cytomegalovirus exposure and HLA in healthy donors. Turning to the study itself: Falling in the Caucasian-associated ancestry cluster were approximately 84% of 398 genotyped donors.

Points on this clone: What it binds is not known.

V was clipped by 4 bases and J by 2 bases; unmatched bases: 1. CDR1 is SGHTA and CDR2 is FQGTGA in the germline V gene. This CDR3 contains 14 residues. Study-wide points: Prior analysis indicated that the majority of TCR beta V segments exhibited productivity approximately 90% or approximately 30% of the time.

The PCR used 60 Vbeta and 13 Jbeta primers. Method: immunoSEQ multiplex PCR; TCRdb's copy keeps in-frame clones and lacks some. The repertoire table contains about 60,000 clones. The J gene is TRBJ1-1, the V gene TRBV7-3, with TRBD1 matching 10 bases. This receptor was identified in a boy aged 5-17 years in good health and CMV-seronegative. The source material was PBMCs. The CDR3 DNA is TGTGCCAGCAGCTCGACAGGGGGCAACACTGAAGCTTTCTTT. Translated: CASSSTGGNTEAFF.